A single sample is the source of the 5 T cell receptor beta chains below, sequenced in a study of T cell responses to AZD1222 COVID-19 vaccine. TCRdb keeps only in-frame clones here, not all; method: immunoSEQ multiplex PCR. The sample records about 200,000 clones, approximately 94% being singletons. The starting material was peripheral blood, obtained 28 days after the second dose of the MenACWY control vaccine. The receptors derive from an adult who received the MenACWY meningococcal vaccine as a control.

The V call is TRBV24-1, the J call TRBJ2-6, with 12 bases fitting TRBD2. The V gene end was trimmed by 4 bases and the J gene end by 2 bases; junction bases not matched to a gene: 2. CDR1 is KGHDR, CDR2 SFDVKD, per germline. This CDR3 has 17 residues. The CDR3 here is CATSETSGRTGANVLTF. In nucleotides, the CDR3 is TGTGCCACCAGTGAGACTAGCGGGAGAACTGGGGCCAACGTCCTGACTTTC.

The CDR3 loop reads CASSLGVWGQRYEEKLFF. The CDR3, as DNA: TGTGCCAGCAGCTTAGGAGTGTGGGGTCAGAGGTATGAAGAAAAACTGTTTTTT. The V call is TRBV11-2, the J call TRBJ1-4; D is unclear. The CDR3 length is 18 residues. Germline loops: CDR1 SGHAT, CDR2 FQNNGV. Trimming took 1 base from V and 8 from J, leaving 23 bases between them.

The chain couples TRBV30 to TRBJ2-1; D is undetermined. V lost 4 bases to trimming and J lost 4 bases, with 5 bases between them. Germline loops: CDR1 GTSNPN, CDR2 SVGIG (reference sequence). CDR3 length equals 11 residues. Here the CDR3 reads CAWKSYNEQFF. The DNA of the CDR3 is TGTGCCTGGAAATCGTACAATGAGCAGTTCTTC.

The chain links TRBV5-1 to TRBJ2-7; D may be TRBD2 (6 bases). The germline V gene encodes CDR1 SGHRS and CDR2 YFSETQ. This CDR3 contains 16 residues. The V and J ends lost 0 bases and 2 bases respectively, with 15 bases between them. The CDR3 region is CASSLDRGAGTYEQYF. CDR3 sequence (DNA): TGCGCCAGCAGCTTGGACCGGGGCGCGGGGACCTACGAGCAGTACTTC.

The chain links TRBV6-4 to TRBJ1-1; D unresolved. Germline CDR1 is MRHNA and CDR2 is SNTAGT. Trimming cost V 3 bases and J 5 bases, with 10 bases left between them. The CDR3 runs to 13 residues. The CDR3 spells CASSEGSGTEAFF. CDR3 DNA sequence: TGTGCCAGCAGTGAGGGGAGCGGGACTGAAGCTTTCTTT.